Given below is one T cell receptor beta chain in context. The data were taken from a study of blood T cell repertoires in COVID-19. Study-level background: Whether acute or convalescent, the COVID-19 samples came from the United States, Italy and Spain. T cells, B-cell-depleted T cells, or PBMCs supplied cDNA or gDNA.

The assay was immunoSEQ multiplex PCR, and TCRdb's table has in-frame clones only and misses some. This sample carries about 220,000 clones, about 90% of them seen once, and the ten largest clones take over 13%. Clinical histories supplied by participants themselves formed the basis of cohort assignment. The CDR3 covers 15 residues. Looked up from germline, CDR1 is MNHNS and CDR2 is SASEGT. The ends were cut back, 0 bases at V and 6 bases at J, with 11 bases in the middle. The chain employs TRBV6-1 and TRBJ2-2; D is possibly TRBD1 (5 bases). This sequence was found in a man younger than 40 who had been exposed to COVID-19. The sequenced sample was PBMCs or T cells enriched from blood (not recorded which). The CDR3 sequence: CASSEAPGIAGELFF. The CDR3, as DNA: TGTGCCAGCAGTGAAGCCCCAGGGATTGCCGGGGAGCTGTTTTTT.